The clone carrying this T cell receptor (beta chain) was observed at least ten times. Antigen: not known. Using 10 ml of fresh peripheral blood, PBMCs were prepared. The V gene end was trimmed by 8 bases and the J gene end by 5 bases; junction bases not matched to a gene: 4. The length of the CDR3 is 12 residues. CDR1 is SNHLY and CDR2 is FYNNEI in the germline V gene. Using RNA transcripts as the source, TCR beta CDR3 regions were amplified. When the TCR CDR3 underwent first-round RT-PCR, the HTBI primer set was used. TCRdb recomputed calls from the multiplex PCR reads with MiXCR, one row per CDR3 protein. This table has approximately 400,000 distinct CDR3 sequences, roughly 20% appearing once. This record belongs to a study of T cells in Graves' hyperthyroidism and ophthalmopathy. The wider study: Any treatment followed the collection of peripheral blood at initial diagnosis. Study observations and caveats: Clonotypes that were expanded in thyroid above 0.001 mostly appeared in blood too.

This TCR derives from a man aged 18 to 29 with Graves' ophthalmopathy. Specimen: blood. J is TRBJ1-2 and V is TRBV2; TRBD1 aligns across 8 bases. The CDR3 DNA is TGTGCCAGCGGACAGGGTTGGTATGGCTACACCTTC. Amino acids: CASGQGWYGYTF.